The T cell receptor beta chain described here comes from a study of cytomegalovirus exposure and HLA in healthy donors. 60 Vbeta and 13 Jbeta primers were used in PCR. Measured with immunoSEQ multiplex PCR; TCRdb has only the in-frame clones, and not every one. The profile shows nearly 110,000 clones, 65% to 80% of them singletons. Turning to this clone: Its matching antigen is unknown.

Donors consisted of healthy bone marrow donors. Trimming took 5 bases from V and 2 from J; bases not matched to a gene: 5. The CDR3 has 15 residues. Germline values: CDR1 MDHEN, CDR2 SYDVKM. The study, taken as a whole, reports: Among the sequence variants, a highly shared cluster was likely an artifact of sequencing. Some segments of the V type, notably TRBV6-2 and TRBV6-3, were excluded as indistinguishable. It was reported in a later analysis that an Asian-associated ancestry cluster showed fewer N-insertions than the approximately 670-donor mean.

This TCR was recovered from a male donor in good health and CMV-seronegative. Material for sequencing was PBMCs. The V and J genes are TRBV28 and TRBJ1-5; 8 bases are shared with TRBD1. The CDR3 DNA sequence: TGTGCCAGCAGTCTCCCGGGACAGGGCAATCAGCCCCAGCATTTT. Translated, it gives CASSLPGQGNQPQHF. Full variable domain (remainder filled in from reference TRBV28 and TRBJ1-5): DVKVTQSSRYLVKRTGEKVFLECVQDMDHENMFWYRQDPGLGLRLIYFSYDVKMKEKGDIPEGYSVSREKKERFSLILESASTNQTSMYLCASSLPGQGNQPQHFGDGTRLSIL.